Each of the 5 T cell receptor beta chains below was sequenced from the same sample in a study of T cells in Graves' hyperthyroidism and ophthalmopathy. The CDR3 regions of TCR beta were amplified from RNA transcripts. When the TCR CDR3 underwent first-round RT-PCR, the HTBI primer set was used. TCRdb re-analysed the multiplex PCR reads in MiXCR, keeping a single row per CDR3 protein. Here the sample spans 150,000 to 200,000 distinct CDR3 sequences, over 15% being singletons. Specimen: blood. The receptor source for this set is a woman aged 45-65 years with Graves' hyperthyroidism.

This clonotype has a handful of counts. The chain is built from TRBV19 and TRBJ2-7; a possible D gene is TRBD1 (6 bases). The CDR3 runs 15 residues. The V and J ends lost 4 bases and 2 bases respectively, with 15 bases between them. Germline V gives CDR1 LNHDA, CDR2 SQIVND (reference sequence). The CDR3 DNA reads as TGTGCCAGTAGTACGACCGGGACACTACCCTACGAGCAGTACTTC. Amino acid sequence: CASSTTGTLPYEQYF.

This clonotype came up many times. The rearrangement joins TRBV14 to TRBJ2-7; D not certain. Germline loops: CDR1 SGHDN, CDR2 FVKESK. There are 14 residues in the CDR3. V was shortened by 0 bases and J by 3 bases, with 9 bases between the two germline ends. DNA for the CDR3: TGTGCCAGCAGCCAAGATACAGATAGCTACGAGCAGTACTTC. This translates into CASSQDTDSYEQYF.

This clonotype was recorded many times. This chain connects TRBV2 to TRBJ1-1; D may be TRBD1 (6 bases). In germline, CDR1 is SNHLY, CDR2 FYNNEI. Trimming took 6 bases from V and 0 from J, leaving 8 bases between them. The CDR3 runs to 13 residues. The CDR3 region is CASRDSMNTEAFF. For the CDR3, the DNA is TGTGCCAGCAGGGACAGCATGAACACTGAAGCTTTCTTT.

A remark on this clonotype: The junction departs from germline at one end; a sequencing error may be responsible. This rearrangement joins TRBV9 to TRBJ2-1; TRBD2 aligns across 14 bases. The CDR3 runs to 15 residues. Looked up from germline, CDR1 is SGDLS and CDR2 is YYNGEE. This CDR3 is CTSSHGTSGGNEQFF. The CDR3 nucleotides are TGTACCAGCAGCCACGGGACTAGCGGGGGAAATGAGCAGTTCTTC. Full variable domain (outside the CDR3, taken from reference TRBV9 and TRBJ2-1): DSGVTQTPKHLITATGQRVTLRCSPRSGDLSVYWYQQSLDQGLQFLIQYYNGEERAKGNILERFSAQQFPDLHSELNLSSLELGDSALYFCTSSHGTSGGNEQFFGPGTRLTVL.

The chain carries TRBV7-3 and TRBJ2-7; 7 nucleotides line up with TRBD2. In germline, CDR1 is SGHTA, CDR2 FQGTGA. V shed 2 bases and J 5 bases; nucleotides not matched to a gene: 6. The CDR3 is made up of 14 amino acids. The chain's CDR3 is CASSLGGSPHEQYF. CDR3 in DNA: TGTGCCAGCAGCTTAGGCGGGAGCCCCCACGAGCAGTACTTC.